These 18 T cell receptor beta chains came from one sample sequenced in a study of cytomegalovirus exposure and HLA in healthy donors. Researchers ran the PCR with 60 Vbeta and 13 Jbeta primers. Produced via immunoSEQ multiplex PCR; TCRdb's table is partial and in-frame only. In the table there are around 110,000 clones, 79% of which are singletons. The source material was PBMCs. The receptors shown here come from a woman younger than 35 in good health and CMV-seropositive.

This chain joins TRBV5-1 and TRBJ1-4, with a tentative D call TRBD1 (6 bases). The CDR3 runs to 14 residues. V lost 5 bases and J 5 bases, leaving 13 bases between the germline ends. CDR1 is SGHRS, CDR2 YFSETQ, per germline. For the CDR3, the DNA is TGCGCCAGCAGACCTACAGGGACGAATGAAAAACTGTTTTTT. This gives the protein CASRPTGTNEKLFF.

The chain employs TRBV27 and TRBJ2-1, with D unclear. Trimming took off 6 bases at V and 9 bases at J, with 12 bases between the two ends. Germline V gene data show CDR1 as MNHEY and CDR2 as SMNVEV (reference sequence). This CDR3 contains 12 residues. The CDR3, as DNA: TGTGCCAGCAGACGATTGGAGACTGAGCAGTTCTTC. Protein sequence: CASRRLETEQFF.

The chain uses TRBV7-2 and TRBJ2-2, with 9 bases matching TRBD1. V was clipped by 5 bases and J by 6 bases; unmatched bases: 7. This CDR3 is built from 15 residues. Germline loops: CDR1 SGHTA, CDR2 FQGNSA. CDR3 sequence reads: CASSHRGQGPGELFF. Written as DNA, the CDR3 is TGTGCCAGCAGCCACAGAGGACAGGGGCCCGGGGAGCTGTTTTTT.

The CDR3 sequence is CASSLQGSNYGYTF. CDR3 nucleotides: TGTGCCAGCAGTTTACAGGGTTCCAACTATGGCTACACCTTC. V and J are TRBV27 and TRBJ1-2; the D gene is possibly TRBD1 (5 bases). V lost 2 bases, J lost 2 bases, and 9 bases lay in between. The CDR3 loop spans 14 amino acids. From germline, CDR1 is MNHEY and CDR2 SMNVEV (reference sequence).

The chain joins TRBV13 to TRBJ2-7; D might be TRBD2 (6 bases). The germline V and J ends were trimmed by 3 bases and 2 bases, with 14 bases remaining between them. The CDR3 is 15 residues long. Germline V gives CDR1 PRHDT, CDR2 FYEKMQ (reference sequence). CDR3 residues: CASSFFSGKTYEQYF. CDR3 coding DNA: TGTGCCAGCAGCTTCTTTAGCGGAAAGACCTACGAGCAGTACTTC.

The CDR3 protein is CASSALTQGSSSEQYF. The DNA of the CDR3 is TGTGCCAGCAGCGCGTTGACACAGGGTTCTTCTTCCGAGCAGTACTTC. This chain links TRBV9 with TRBJ2-7, with D maybe TRBD1 (6 bases). Germline V gene sequence: CDR1 SGDLS, CDR2 YYNGEE. The CDR3 sequence is 16 residues long. The ends were cut back, 3 bases at V and 6 bases at J, with 22 bases in the middle.

V usage is TRBV9 and J usage is TRBJ2-1, with 10 bases fitting TRBD2. Trimming took 0 bases from V and 9 from J; bases not matched to a gene: 6. Germline CDR1 and CDR2: SGDLS and YYNGEE. The CDR3 consists of 15 residues. CDR3 residues: CASSVVSGRAGEQFF. In nucleotides, the CDR3 is TGTGCCAGCAGCGTAGTAAGCGGGAGGGCCGGTGAGCAGTTCTTC.

The CDR3 reads CASSLWGQGYDTEAFF. The CDR3 nucleotides read TGCGCCAGCAGCCTGTGGGGACAGGGGTATGACACTGAAGCTTTCTTT. The chain has TRBV5-1 and TRBJ1-1; 10 bases align to TRBD1. The V segment lost 4 bases and the J segment 3 bases; nucleotides outside the gene matches: 9. The CDR3 contains 16 residues. Germline CDR1 SGHRS, CDR2 YFSETQ.

Remarks on this clone: Sequence at one end of the junction differs from germline and may be a read error. The chain recombines TRBV19 with TRBJ1-2; 8 nucleotides match TRBD1. Per the germline V gene, CDR1 is LNHDA and CDR2 is SQIVND (reference sequence). The CDR3 has 17 residues. DNA for the CDR3: TGTGTCAGTAGTTTGGGGGCGACGGCAGGGGGCCTCTATGGCTACACCTTC. Translation gives CVSSLGATAGGLYGYTF.

The rearrangement joins TRBV28 to TRBJ2-7; the match to TRBD2 covers 16 bases. The CDR3 totals 17 residues. V gave up 6 bases and J gave up 1 base; unmatched junction bases: 6. The V gene's germline CDR1 is MDHEN and CDR2 SYDVKM. The CDR3 nucleotides are TGTGCCAGCAGCACCGGGACTAGCGGGAGGGATTCCTACGAGCAGTACTTC. Amino acids: CASSTGTSGRDSYEQYF.

This clone has only one observation. The chain employs TRBV4-1 and TRBJ1-5; D perhaps matches TRBD1 (5 bases). CDR3 size: 14 residues. V shed 3 bases and J shed 6 bases, with 12 bases lying between them. Germline V gene lookup returns CDR1 MGHRA and CDR2 YSYEKL. CDR3 protein: CASSHPVGGQPQHF. The DNA of the CDR3 is TGCGCCAGCAGCCACCCGGTGGGGGGTCAGCCCCAGCATTTT.

The V and J genes are TRBV4-1 and TRBJ2-5, with D possibly matching TRBD2 (6 bases). V was clipped by 1 base and J by 2 bases, with 14 bases between them. The germline V gene has CDR1 MGHRA and CDR2 YSYEKL. The CDR3 runs to 16 residues. In nucleotides, the CDR3 is TGCGCCAGCAGCCAAGGCTGGCGGGAAATACAAGAGACCCAGTACTTC. Amino acid sequence: CASSQGWREIQETQYF.

The rearrangement joins TRBV28 to TRBJ1-1; possible D gene TRBD1, 5 bases. The CDR3 extends over 15 amino acids. Deletions cut 5 bases from V and 4 bases from J, with 17 bases between. Germline CDR1 reads MDHEN; CDR2 reads SYDVKM. CDR3 nucleotide sequence: TGTGCCAGCAGTCTCGGGGGTGTAAGTAGCACTGAAGCTTTCTTT. Translation gives CASSLGGVSSTEAFF.

The chain employs TRBV27 and TRBJ2-5; 8 bases match TRBD2. The CDR3 loop spans 14 amino acids. After removal of 6 bases from V and 3 bases from J, the junction contained 6 bases not matched to a gene. Per the germline V gene, CDR1 is MNHEY and CDR2 is SMNVEV (reference sequence). CDR3 loop: CASSLAGLEETQYF. CDR3 bases: TGTGCCAGCAGCCTAGCGGGCTTGGAAGAGACCCAGTACTTC.

The chain combines TRBV19 with TRBJ1-1; 10 nucleotides align to TRBD1. Germline trimming cut 5 bases from V and 8 bases from J; bases unmatched to any gene: 5. CDR3 size: 13 residues. Germline CDR1 is LNHDA and CDR2 is SQIVND (reference sequence). For the CDR3, the DNA is TGTGCCAGTAGTTCCGGGACAGGGGTCGAAGCTTTCTTT. Its translation is CASSSGTGVEAFF.

The rearrangement joins TRBV5-1 to TRBJ1-2; possible D gene TRBD1, 6 bases. Between the trimmed V and J ends, which lost 0 bases and 4 bases, there was a span of 10 bases. The CDR3 sequence is 14 residues long. The germline V gene encodes CDR1 SGHRS and CDR2 YFSETQ. CDR3 nucleotide sequence: TGCGCCAGCAGCTTGGCCCTGGGGGCCTATGGCTACACCTTC. This gives the protein CASSLALGAYGYTF.

Only a few counts were recorded for this clone. The CDR3 coding sequence is TGTGCCAGTACCCACAGGGGCGCAGATACGCAGTATTTT. Protein: CASTHRGADTQYF. V is TRBV19 and J is TRBJ2-3; 7 bases are a match to TRBD1. V dropped 7 bases and J dropped 4; count of bases not matched to a gene: 5. The germline CDR1 and CDR2 sequences are LNHDA and SQIVND (reference sequence). This CDR3 has 13 amino acids.

This clone was detected only once. The CDR3 here is CSVWPTVATGELFF. DNA of the CDR3: TGCAGCGTATGGCCGACAGTTGCCACCGGGGAGCTGTTTTTT. The chain recombines TRBV29-1 with TRBJ2-2, with TRBD1 as a possible D gene (5 bases). Germline assignment: CDR1 SQVTM and CDR2 ANQGSEA. V shed 6 bases and J shed 4 bases, with 15 bases lying between them. The CDR3 extends over 14 amino acids.